Listed here are 26 T cell receptor beta chains from one sample, sequenced in a study of Graves' ophthalmopathy and Graves' hyperthyroidism. The authors amplified TCR beta CDR3 regions from RNA transcripts. HTBI primers were employed in first-round RT-PCR, then a second-round multiplex PCR followed. TCRdb re-derived calls from the multiplex PCR reads in MiXCR, one entry per CDR3 protein. The data hold fewer than 650,000 distinct CDR3 sequences, with over 20% observed a single time. Source material: peripheral blood. Every receptor here comes from a woman aged 18-35 years with stable Graves' hyperthyroidism. Some clones in this sample may be carry-over from other donors' samples.

At least ten counts were recorded for this clonotype. This chain joins TRBV4-1 and TRBJ1-1, with TRBD1 as a possible D gene (5 bases). V dropped 1 base and J dropped 4 bases, with 10 bases sitting between them. Germline V gene lookup returns CDR1 MGHRA and CDR2 YSYEKL. This CDR3 spans 14 amino acids. The CDR3 DNA follows: TGCGCCAGCAGCCAAGCGGGGGAACGCACTGAAGCTTTCTTT. Translated: CASSQAGERTEAFF.

This clonotype was seen many times. This chain joins TRBV6-1 and TRBJ1-2; the D is unclear. Germline CDR1 reads MNHNS; CDR2 reads SASEGT. V shed 4 bases and J shed 4 bases, with 7 bases lying between them. CDR3 size: 12 residues. The CDR3 region is CASSGDTYGYTF. The CDR3 DNA is TGTGCCAGCAGTGGAGACACCTATGGCTACACCTTC.

This clonotype has a count of ten or more. CDR3 DNA sequence: TGTGCCAGCAGCCAAGGAGGTAGGGGACATAACACTGAAGCTTTCTTT. This gives the protein CASSQGGRGHNTEAFF. The chain couples TRBV3-1 to TRBJ1-1, with D maybe TRBD1 (6 bases). The CDR3 contains 16 residues. V shed 1 base and J shed 2 bases, with 14 bases lying between them. CDR1 and CDR2 (germline): LGHDT, YNNKEL (reference sequence).

This clonotype showed up many times. J is TRBJ2-5 and V is TRBV20-1; D is unclear. Trimming stripped 3 bases from V and 2 bases from J, with 16 bases between. Germline loops: CDR1 DFQATT, CDR2 SNEGSKA (reference sequence). The CDR3 is made up of 15 amino acids. The CDR3 sequence: CSARARDEWQETQYF. CDR3 nucleotide sequence: TGCAGTGCTAGGGCTAGGGATGAGTGGCAAGAGACCCAGTACTTC.

Comment on this clonotype: A clone one base away is much larger, so this may be a read error. This chain connects TRBV6-4 to TRBJ1-1, with unresolved D. Between the trimmed V and J ends, which lost 7 bases and 3 bases, there was a span of 12 bases. Germline V gene data show CDR1 as MRHNA and CDR2 as SNTAGT. This CDR3 is 13 amino acids long. The CDR3 DNA follows: TGTGCCAGCAAAAAAATCGAGGACACTGAAGCTTTCTTT. Translating gives CASKKIEDTEAFF.

This clonotype was found many times. V gene TRBV12-5 combines with J gene TRBJ2-7; D is perhaps TRBD2 (6 bases). There are 13 residues in the CDR3. Germline V CDR1 and CDR2: LGHNT, FRNRAP. V gave up 6 bases and J gave up 1 base, with 10 bases separating them. CDR3 nucleotides: TGTGCTAGTGGGGTGGCGGGATCCTACGAGCAGTACTTC. Protein: CASGVAGSYEQYF.

Ten or more counts support this clonotype. This chain connects TRBV7-9 to TRBJ1-1; D is undetermined. V lost 3 bases to trimming and J lost 4 bases, with 9 bases between them. CDR1 is SEHNR and CDR2 is FQNEAQ in the germline V gene (reference sequence). CDR3 size: 13 residues. The chain's CDR3 is CASSFRVVTEAFF. CDR3 nucleotide sequence: TGTGCCAGCAGCTTTCGAGTAGTCACTGAAGCTTTCTTT.

The table lists this clonotype with many counts. The CDR3 DNA sequence: TGTGCCAGCCGCTCGCCCGGAGGGCTCGAGTGGGAGCTGTTTTTT. Translating gives CASRSPGGLEWELFF. The chain employs TRBV28 and TRBJ2-2; TRBD2 is a possible D gene (6 bases). Germline CDR1 and CDR2: MDHEN and SYDVKM. This CDR3 is 15 amino acids long. V was trimmed by 8 bases and J by 9 bases, leaving 22 bases between them.

This clonotype was found many times. The chain has TRBV12-3 or TRBV12-4 and TRBJ2-5, with D tentatively TRBD2 (5 bases). This CDR3 is 15 amino acids long. The V end lost 2 bases, the J end lost 4 bases, and 14 bases lay between the germline ends. CDR3 amino acids: CASSLTVGVGETQYF. CDR3 DNA: TGTGCCAGCAGTTTAACAGTGGGAGTGGGAGAGACCCAGTACTTC.

This clonotype was seen repeatedly, ten times or more. This chain links TRBV6-1 with TRBJ1-3; no definite D call. The germline gives CDR1 MNHNS, CDR2 SASEGT. CDR3 size: 15 residues. Between the trimmed V and J ends, which lost 4 bases and 1 base, there was a span of 11 bases. In DNA, the CDR3 is TGTGCCAGCAGTGCCTCTACCGCATCTGGAAACACCATATATTTT. It encodes CASSASTASGNTIYF.

This clonotype was picked up many times. One junction end does not reproduce the germline sequence, and a read error may be involved. CDR3 loop: CASIRRTSGLVAKNIKYF. CDR3 in DNA: TGTGCCAGCATCCGTAGGACTAGCGGGCTAGTAGCCAAAAACATTAAGTACTTC. The genes are TRBV6-9 and TRBJ2-4; 11 positions match TRBD2. Germline V CDR1 and CDR2: MNHGY, SVAAGI. The CDR3 runs to 18 residues.

In its sample, this clonotype was seen many times. This chain uses TRBV7-3 with TRBJ2-7, with TRBD1 matching over 10 bases. The CDR3 spans 15 residues. J was trimmed by 2 bases and V by 5 bases; bases with no gene match: 6. The germline CDR1 and CDR2 sequences are SGHTA and FQGTGA. The CDR3 nucleotides are TGTGCCAGCAGCCCCCAAGGACAGGGGGCCTACGAGCAGTACTTC. As protein: CASSPQGQGAYEQYF.

This clonotype was counted many times. The chain couples TRBV12-3 or TRBV12-4 to TRBJ1-1; a possible D gene is TRBD1 (5 bases). This CDR3 has 13 amino acids. The V end was cut by 3 bases, the J end by 3 bases, with 8 bases between. The DNA of the CDR3 is TGTGCCAGCAGTTTTGCCAGGGACACTGAAGCTTTCTTT. Amino acid sequence: CASSFARDTEAFF.

This clonotype appeared many times. V and J are TRBV7-2 and TRBJ2-3; D ambiguous. The CDR3 covers 13 residues. CDR1 and CDR2 (germline): SGHTA, FQGNSA. V was shortened by 5 bases and J by 5 bases, with 11 bases between the two germline ends. Here the CDR3 DNA reads TGTGCCAGCAGCCCAAGATTAAGAGATACGCAGTATTTT. Translating gives CASSPRLRDTQYF.

In regard to this clonotype: As the CDR3 is not closed by the conserved phenylalanine or tryptophan, this likely results from a read error. The chain links TRBV2 to TRBJ2-2; D is unclear. The V and J ends lost 7 bases and 7 bases respectively, with 4 bases between them. This CDR3 region has 10 residues. From germline, CDR1 is SNHLY and CDR2 FYNNEI. The CDR3 reads CASIGGELFC. CDR3 nucleotide sequence: TGTGCCAGCATCGGCGGGGAGCTGTTTTGT.

There are many counts of this clonotype. V usage is TRBV7-2 and J usage is TRBJ2-5; TRBD1 matches 10 bases. This CDR3 region has 14 residues. V shed 5 bases, J shed 4 bases, and the junction held 4 bases outside the gene matches. Germline lookup yields CDR1 SGHTA and CDR2 FQGNSA. This CDR3 is CASSPGTGAETQYF. CDR3 nucleotide sequence: TGTGCCAGCAGCCCCGGGACAGGGGCAGAGACCCAGTACTTC.

The sample holds many counts of this clonotype. The chain links TRBV4-1 to TRBJ1-1; 8 nucleotides line up with TRBD1. This CDR3 spans 14 amino acids. CDR1 is MGHRA, CDR2 YSYEKL, per germline. Trimming cost V 1 base and J 5 bases; bases outside gene matches: 3. The CDR3 nucleotides are TGCGCCAGCAGCCAAGGCGACAGGGGAACTGAAGCTTTCTTT. Residues: CASSQGDRGTEAFF.

The gene calls are TRBV7-3 and TRBJ2-7; 7 nucleotides align to TRBD2. This CDR3 contains 14 residues. Germline V gives CDR1 SGHTA, CDR2 FQGTGA. Trimming removed 0 bases from V and 6 bases from J; junction bases left unmatched: 5. CDR3: CASSLTGGPFEQYF. The CDR3 region has the DNA TGTGCCAGCAGCTTAACGGGAGGGCCGTTCGAGCAGTACTTC.

The chain joins TRBV10-3 to TRBJ1-1; D gene ambiguous. Trimming stripped 3 bases from V and 1 base from J, with 12 bases between. The CDR3 covers 15 residues. Germline loops: CDR1 ENHRY, CDR2 SYGVKD. Written as DNA, the CDR3 is TGTGCCATCAGTGAAGGCGGCAAGCCGAACACTGAAGCTTTCTTT. Its protein product is CAISEGGKPNTEAFF.

A few counts support this clonotype. The J gene is TRBJ2-7, the V gene TRBV28, with D perhaps TRBD1 (6 bases). Germline-derived CDR1 and CDR2 are MDHEN and SYDVKM. Trimming left V 6 bases short and J 3 bases short, with 12 bases between. The CDR3 loop spans 13 amino acids. For the CDR3, the DNA is TGTGCCAGCAGGTACAGGGCCCGCTACGAGCAGTACTTC. Amino acids: CASRYRARYEQYF. Based on the CDR3 plus reference TRBV28 and TRBJ2-7, the full variable domain is DVKVTQSSRYLVKRTGEKVFLECVQDMDHENMFWYRQDPGLGLRLIYFSYDVKMKEKGDIPEGYSVSREKKERFSLILESASTNQTSMYLCASRYRARYEQYFGPGTRLTVT.

Ten or more counts support this clonotype. The rearrangement uses TRBV11-2 and TRBJ2-3; 10 nucleotides agree with TRBD2. The CDR3 is made up of 17 amino acids. Per germline, CDR1 SGHAT and CDR2 FQNNGV. With 1 base clipped from V and 1 base from J, the junction kept 5 bases outside the gene matches. The CDR3 is CASSLVFSGRGTDTQYF. DNA for the CDR3: TGTGCCAGCAGCTTAGTATTCAGCGGGAGGGGCACAGATACGCAGTATTTT.

This clonotype appeared many times. V is TRBV12-3 or TRBV12-4 and J is TRBJ1-2; TRBD1 agrees at 9 bases. The CDR3 totals 15 residues. V was clipped by 6 bases and J by 6 bases; unmatched bases: 11. CDR3 sequence reads: CASSLSDRGGHGYTF. CDR3 DNA sequence: TGTGCCAGCAGCCTTAGCGACAGGGGGGGGCATGGCTACACCTTC.

This clonotype was recorded at least ten times. The V call is TRBV12-3 or TRBV12-4, the J call TRBJ1-1; TRBD1 is a possible D gene (5 bases). The V end lost 2 bases, the J end lost 10 bases, and 14 bases lay between the germline ends. There are 13 residues in the CDR3. CDR3 DNA: TGTGCCAGCAGTTTAACAGGCCAGCGACGAGCTTTCTTT. This encodes CASSLTGQRRAFF.

This clonotype was picked up many times. The chain uses TRBV7-2 and TRBJ2-7; no reliable D call. CDR3 length: 12 residues. Germline loops: CDR1 SGHTA, CDR2 FQGNSA. The V end was cut by 5 bases, the J end by 4 bases, with 9 bases between. CDR3 region: CASSLLRYEQYF. The CDR3, as DNA: TGTGCCAGCAGCCTCCTGCGGTACGAGCAGTACTTC. The full variable domain, in which reference TRBV7-2 and TRBJ2-7 provide the parts outside the CDR3, is GAGVSQSPSNKVTEKGKDVELRCDPISGHTALYWYRQSLGQGLEFLIYFQGNSAPDKSGLPSDRFSAERTGGSVSTLTIQRTQQEDSAVYLCASSLLRYEQYFGPGTRLTVT.

In this sample, this clonotype turned up many times. The CDR3 region has the DNA TGTGCCAGTACCCCCGTTGCGCGACATCGGCCTGAAACTAACTATGGCTACACCTTC. Amino acid sequence: CASTPVARHRPETNYGYTF. The chain combines TRBV19 with TRBJ1-2, with unresolved D. V was pared by 7 bases and J by 0 bases, with 27 bases between. This CDR3 contains 19 residues. The germline V gene encodes CDR1 LNHDA and CDR2 SQIVND (reference sequence).

Points on this clonotype: One end of the junction is discordant with germline, which a read error may explain. This sequence joins TRBV19 and TRBJ1-2, with D possibly being TRBD1 (5 bases). The germline CDR1 and CDR2 sequences are LNHDA and SQIVND (reference sequence). The CDR3 length is 14 residues. CDR3 in amino acids: CASSLGAGYYGYTF. DNA of the CDR3: TGTGCCAGTAGCCTCGGGGCAGGTTACTACGGCTACACCTTC.